The 21 T cell receptor beta chains in this list originate from one sample, sequenced in a study of blood T cell repertoires in COVID-19. Assay: immunoSEQ multiplex PCR; the TCRdb copy retains only in-frame clones and omits some. The data hold 200,000 to 250,000 clones, with around 87% observed a single time. The source material was peripheral blood. These receptors all stem from a woman aged 70-85 years with active or convalescent COVID-19.

V is TRBV7-2 and J is TRBJ2-3; the D gene is possibly TRBD1 (5 bases). The V gene lost 2 bases and the J gene lost 6 bases, with 12 bases spanning the gap. The germline CDR1 and CDR2 sequences are SGHTA and FQGNSA. The CDR3 loop spans 14 amino acids. CDR3 in DNA: TGTGCCAGCAGCTTAACTCAGGGATGGGATACGCAGTATTTT. Encoded protein: CASSLTQGWDTQYF. The variable domain in full, with the rest retrieved from reference TRBV7-2 and TRBJ2-3, is GAGVSQSPSNKVTEKGKDVELRCDPISGHTALYWYRQSLGQGLEFLIYFQGNSAPDKSGLPSDRFSAERTGGSVSTLTIQRTQQEDSAVYLCASSLTQGWDTQYFGPGTRLTVL.

A few counts support this clone. This chain uses TRBV6-5 with TRBJ1-1; 8 bases align to TRBD1. This CDR3 region has 14 residues. The V gene end was trimmed by 10 bases and the J gene end by 4 bases; junction bases not matched to a gene: 11. Germline lookup yields CDR1 MNHEY and CDR2 SVGAGI. In DNA, the CDR3 is TGTGCCATTATGAGAACAGGGGGATTCACTGAAGCTTTCTTT. Its protein is CAIMRTGGFTEAFF.

The chain is built from TRBV19 and TRBJ2-1; TRBD2 agrees at 8 bases. This CDR3 comprises 13 residues. V was pared by 5 bases and J by 8 bases, with 5 bases of the junction left unmatched. The germline gives CDR1 LNHDA, CDR2 SQIVND (reference sequence). CDR3 nucleotides: TGTGCCAGTAGTGGTAGCGGGGTCTATGAGCAGTTCTTC. Translated: CASSGSGVYEQFF. The complete variable domain, with remaining parts taken from reference TRBV19 and TRBJ2-1, reads DGGITQSPKYLFRKEGQNVTLSCEQNLNHDAMYWYRQDPGQGLRLIYYSQIVNDFQKGDIAEGYSVSREKKESFPLTVTSAQKNPTAFYLCASSGSGVYEQFFGPGTRLTVL.

This chain joins TRBV3-1 (or the pseudogene TRBV3-2) and TRBJ2-1; D might be TRBD2 (7 bases). The CDR3 totals 13 residues. Germline-derived CDR1 and CDR2 are LGHDT and YNNKEL (reference sequence). Between the trimmed V and J ends, which lost 6 bases and 7 bases, there was a span of 13 bases. The DNA of the CDR3 is TGTGCCAGCAGGGAGGGGGGGAGGAATGAGCAGTTCTTC. Translated: CASREGGRNEQFF.

V is TRBV24-1 and J is TRBJ2-7, with 8 bases identical to TRBD1. Trimming took 3 bases from V and 3 from J; bases not matched to a gene: 6. The germline V gene encodes CDR1 KGHDR and CDR2 SFDVKD. The CDR3 runs to 15 residues. As DNA, the CDR3 is TGTGCCACCAGTGATCCCGGGACAGGTTTCTACGAGCAGTACTTC. It translates to CATSDPGTGFYEQYF.

The V call is TRBV6-1, the J call TRBJ1-1, with TRBD1 as a possible D gene (5 bases). In germline, CDR1 is MNHNS, CDR2 SASEGT. Between the trimmed V and J ends, which lost 0 bases and 6 bases, there was a span of 11 bases. The CDR3 sequence is 14 residues long. CDR3 protein: CASSEAAGQSEAFF. The CDR3 region has the DNA TGTGCCAGCAGTGAAGCGGCAGGGCAGTCTGAAGCTTTCTTT.

The genes are TRBV4-1 and TRBJ1-1; D gene ambiguous. Germline V CDR1 and CDR2: MGHRA, YSYEKL. The CDR3 covers 17 residues. The V end lost 4 bases, the J end lost 1 base, and 19 bases lay between the germline ends. The CDR3 reads CASSPDNPVNSNTEAFF. The DNA for the CDR3 is TGCGCCAGCAGCCCCGATAATCCCGTTAACTCGAACACTGAAGCTTTCTTT.

The chain couples TRBV3-1 (or the pseudogene TRBV3-2) to TRBJ2-2; no clear D. Trimming took off 1 base at V and 13 bases at J, with 10 bases between the two ends. Germline values: CDR1 LGHDT, CDR2 YNNKEL (reference sequence). CDR3 length: 12 amino acids. CDR3 nucleotides: TGTGCCAGCAGCCAAGCTATTACGGGGCTGTTTTTT. Protein sequence: CASSQAITGLFF.

V and J are TRBV7-3 and TRBJ1-1; weak D call: TRBD1 (5 bases). Trimming cost V 2 bases and J 10 bases, with 20 bases left between them. CDR3 length: 15 residues. Germline-derived CDR1 and CDR2 are SGHTA and FQGTGA. The CDR3: CASSLAGTQGVGAFF. For the CDR3, the DNA is TGTGCCAGCAGCTTAGCCGGGACTCAAGGTGTAGGAGCTTTCTTT.

The rearrangement uses TRBV19 and TRBJ1-2, with 7 bases identical to TRBD1. The ends lost 6 bases at V and 0 bases at J; junction bases unmatched: 4. The CDR3 is 14 amino acids. The germline V gene has CDR1 LNHDA and CDR2 SQIVND (reference sequence). DNA for the CDR3: TGTGCCAGTAGATCCGGGACAGCTAACTATGGCTACACCTTC. The encoded protein is CASRSGTANYGYTF.

This chain links TRBV4-3 with TRBJ1-4; D remains ambiguous. Trimming left V 1 base short and J 5 bases short, with 14 bases between. Per germline, CDR1 LGHNA and CDR2 YSLEER. The CDR3 sequence is 16 residues long. The CDR3 region is CASSQAGNWANEKLFF. In nucleotides, the CDR3 is TGCGCCAGCAGCCAAGCAGGCAACTGGGCAAATGAAAAACTGTTTTTT.

This clone was counted only a few times. The chain combines TRBV6-2 or TRBV6-3 with TRBJ2-1, with TRBD1 identical over 7 bases. There are 17 residues in the CDR3. Per germline, CDR1 MNHEY and CDR2 SVGEGT. V dropped 0 bases and J dropped 4; count of bases not matched to a gene: 9. The DNA of the CDR3 is TGTGCCAGCAGTTACTCGCCGCCGACAGGGATGTACAATGAGCAGTTCTTC. This gives the protein CASSYSPPTGMYNEQFF.

The chain combines TRBV7-9 with TRBJ2-5; TRBD2 might be the D (7 bases). CDR1 is SEHNR, CDR2 FQNEAQ, per germline (reference sequence). The CDR3 is 15 amino acids. Trimming took off 5 bases at V and 2 bases at J, with 15 bases between the two ends. The CDR3 sequence: CASSPSGGRQETQYF. The CDR3 bases are TGTGCCAGCAGCCCCTCGGGGGGCAGACAAGAGACCCAGTACTTC.

The V and J genes are TRBV28 and TRBJ1-1; D is perhaps TRBD1 (5 bases). From germline, CDR1 is MDHEN and CDR2 SYDVKM. This CDR3 contains 13 residues. V lost 5 bases to trimming and J lost 6 bases, with 13 bases between them. CDR3 coding DNA: TGTGCCAGCAGTCTCGCTGGAGGGGCTGAAGCTTTCTTT. Protein sequence: CASSLAGGAEAFF.

V usage is TRBV5-5 and J usage is TRBJ1-1, with D unclear. V was pared by 1 base and J by 0 bases, with 10 bases between. The CDR3 length is 15 residues. CDR1 is SGHKS and CDR2 is YYEKEE in the germline V gene (reference sequence). CDR3: CASSLNGLMNTEAFF. The CDR3 DNA follows: TGTGCCAGCAGCTTGAACGGACTAATGAACACTGAAGCTTTCTTT.

The chain links TRBV18 to TRBJ1-6, with D tentatively TRBD1 (5 bases). Trimming stripped 3 bases from V and 5 bases from J, with 11 bases between. This CDR3 spans 15 amino acids. CDR1 is KGHSH and CDR2 is LQKENI in the germline V gene. The CDR3 DNA reads TGTGCCAGCTCACCTTCAGGGAGGGATAATTCACCCCTCCACTTT. It yields the protein CASSPSGRDNSPLHF.

The CDR3 DNA is TGCAGTGCTAGAGCTGGAGGGGGCTACACCTTC. This gives the protein CSARAGGGYTF. The gene calls are TRBV20-1 and TRBJ1-2; D gene ambiguous. V was clipped by 1 base and J by 8 bases, with 8 bases between them. CDR1 and CDR2 (germline): DFQATT, SNEGSKA (reference sequence). There are 11 residues in the CDR3.

This clone has a single count. The chain uses TRBV6-5 and TRBJ1-5; TRBD1 is a possible D gene (6 bases). Germline CDR1 is MNHEY and CDR2 is SVGAGI. CDR3 length: 14 residues. V shed 6 bases and J shed 2 bases, with 11 bases lying between them. The CDR3 bases are TGTGCCAGCAGCCCCAGGGGTGGCAATCAGCCCCAGCATTTT. Protein: CASSPRGGNQPQHF.

This chain links TRBV9 with TRBJ2-3, with D tentatively TRBD2 (7 bases). V was clipped by 3 bases and J by 2 bases, with 16 bases between them. This CDR3 is 16 amino acids long. The germline V gene has CDR1 SGDLS and CDR2 YYNGEE. In nucleotides, the CDR3 is TGTGCCAGCAGCGCCCGTGGGGGGGCATCCACAGATACGCAGTATTTT. Amino acids: CASSARGGASTDTQYF.

This chain joins TRBV4-3 and TRBJ1-3, with 7 bases aligning to TRBD1. Germline-derived CDR1 and CDR2 are LGHNA and YSLEER. The CDR3 consists of 15 residues. The trim removed 0 bases at V and 4 bases at J, leaving 3 bases unmatched. CDR3 residues: CASSQDSGQGNTIYF. In DNA form, the CDR3 reads TGCGCCAGCAGCCAAGATTCGGGACAGGGAAACACCATATATTTT.

The J gene is TRBJ2-7, the V gene TRBV29-1; 9 bases map to TRBD1. The CDR3 loop spans 14 amino acids. Trimming took 1 base from V and 6 from J; bases not matched to a gene: 7. Germline V gene lookup returns CDR1 SQVTM and CDR2 ANQGSEA. The chain's CDR3 is CSVEGGQGRFEQYF. For the CDR3, the DNA is TGCAGCGTTGAAGGAGGACAGGGGCGCTTCGAGCAGTACTTC.